This is a list of T cell receptor beta chains from one sample in a study of OX40 agonist ivuxolimab in advanced cancers. The data were produced by immunoSEQ multiplex PCR, yet TCRdb's version contains in-frame clones alone and is incomplete. Here the sample spans some 150,000 clones, 93% being singletons. Specimen: CD4+ or CD8+ T cells sorted from blood, collected in a trial of the OX40 agonist ivuxolimab. The receptors originated from an adult with an advanced solid tumor such as melanoma, head and neck, liver or kidney cancer. CDR3s include the opening cysteine and the closing phenylalanine or tryptophan. A D gene is named only where the DNA matches it firmly. Size is omitted from some rows. Given values are once, few, many or a class for expanded clones.

size	D	V	J	DNA	CDR3
NA	NA	TRBV6-5	TRBJ1-1	TGTGCCAGCAGTTACGGGGGGATGACAACTGAAGCTTTCTTT	CASSYGGMTTEAFF
NA	NA	TRBV5-1	TRBJ1-1	TGCGCCAGCAGCTTTTTAGGGAGGGGTGAAGCTTTCTTT	CASSFLGRGEAFF
NA	TRBD2	TRBV19	TRBJ2-1	TGTGCCAGTAGTATGAGGCCTAGCGGGGGGCCTAACAATGAGCAGTTCTTC	CASSMRPSGGPNNEQFF
NA	NA	TRBV7-2	TRBJ2-3	TGTGCCAGCAGCTTAGGGCCTCGAGATACGCAGTATTTT	CASSLGPRDTQYF
NA	TRBD1	TRBV15	TRBJ1-2	TGTGCCACCAGCAGTCCCGGGACAGGGAACTATGGCTACACCTTC	CATSSPGTGNYGYTF
NA	NA	TRBV4-1	TRBJ2-2	TGCGCCAGCAGCCGAGGGGACATAAGGTTTACCGGGGAGCTGTTTTTT	CASSRGDIRFTGELFF
NA	NA	TRBV12-5	TRBJ2-2	TGTGCTAGTGGTTTGCAACCGAACACCGGGGAGCTGTTTTTT	CASGLQPNTGELFF
NA	NA	TRBV6-6	TRBJ1-1	TGTGCCAGCAGTTACCCAGGGCAGGCGAACACTGAAGCTTTCTTT	CASSYPGQANTEAFF
NA	NA	TRBV5-4	TRBJ2-7	TGTGCCAGCAGCCAAGATATTGGTCAGGGAGGCTACGAGCAGTACTTC	CASSQDIGQGGYEQYF
NA	TRBD2	TRBV28	TRBJ2-1	TGTGCCAGCAGTACCGGGACTAGCGGGAGACGGCAGTTCTTC	CASSTGTSGRRQFF
NA	NA	TRBV4-3	TRBJ1-5	TGCGCCAGCAGCCAAGGGCGGGGGGTCGTTCAGCCCCAGCATTTT	CASSQGRGVVQPQHF
NA	NA	TRBV9	TRBJ2-1	TGTGCCAGCAGCCAGAGGGTCGGGGGCTGGCCTGGGAATGGGCAGTTCTTC	CASSQRVGGWPGNGQFF
once	NA	TRBV7-3	TRBJ1-2	TGTGCCAGTAGCCCACAATTTACGCCGGGGCCCCATTTATCCTTC	CASSPQFTPGPHLSF
few	NA	TRBV29-1	TRBJ1-1	TGCAGCGTTGAAGGGGGCAGCCGTGGCACTGAAGCTTTCTTT	CSVEGGSRGTEAFF
NA	NA	TRBV18	TRBJ1-1	TGTGCCAGCTCACCAGTAATCACGAACACTGAAGCTTTCTTT	CASSPVITNTEAFF
NA	NA	TRBV28	TRBJ1-5	TGTGCCAGCAGTCTCGATCAGCCCCAGCATTTT	CASSLDQPQHF
NA	NA	TRBV5-5	TRBJ2-5	TGTGCCAGCAGCCCCAGGGGGGGCACGGGGTACTTC	CASSPRGGTGYF
NA	TRBD1	TRBV18	TRBJ1-6	TGTGCCAGCTCACCACCGGGACAGGCTTCACCCCTCCACTTT	CASSPPGQASPLHF
NA	NA	TRBV19	TRBJ1-5	TGTGCCAGTAGTATATCAGTCAATCAGCCCCAGCATTTT	CASSISVNQPQHF
once	NA	TRBV6-5	TRBJ1-5	TGTGCCAGCCGCCTGAATCAGCCCCAGCATTTT	CASRLNQPQHF
NA	NA	TRBV19	TRBJ1-2	TGTGCCAGTAGTATTCGGGCAGGGACTAACTATGGCTACACCTTC	CASSIRAGTNYGYTF
NA	TRBD1	TRBV9	TRBJ2-7	TGTGCCAGCAGCCTAGGTGGACAGGGGGCAGGTGAGCAGTACTTC	CASSLGGQGAGEQYF
NA	TRBD2	TRBV19	TRBJ2-1	TGTGCCAGTACTGTGACTAGCGGGGGCCGCAATGAGCAGTTCTTC	CASTVTSGGRNEQFF
NA	TRBD1	TRBV28	TRBJ1-4	TGTGCCAGCAGGACGACAGGGGGAGATGAAAAACTGTTTTTT	CASRTTGGDEKLFF
NA	TRBD1	TRBV13	TRBJ1-1	TGTGCCAGCAGCGGAGCCGGGACAGCAAACACTGAAGCTTTCTTT	CASSGAGTANTEAFF
NA	NA	TRBV7-2	TRBJ2-7	TGTGCCAGCAGCTTGGAGTCAGGGCGACGCGAGCAGTACTTC	CASSLESGRREQYF
NA	NA	TRBV15	TRBJ1-6	TGTGCCACCAGCAGAGATGGTAGCGGTTCACCCCTCCACTTT	CATSRDGSGSPLHF
NA	NA	TRBV18	TRBJ1-5	TGTGCCAGCTCGCTTAACCAGAGGCGATATAGCAATCAGCCCCAGCATTTT	CASSLNQRRYSNQPQHF
NA	NA	TRBV11-2	TRBJ2-6	TGTGCCAGCAGCCGGCCTTCTGGGGCCAACGTCCTGACTTTC	CASSRPSGANVLTF
NA	TRBD1	TRBV11-2	TRBJ1-4	TGTGCCAGGGGGGAGGGGGCATTCGAAACTAATGAAAAACTGTTTTTT	CARGEGAFETNEKLFF
once	NA	TRBV7-2	TRBJ1-3	TGTGCCAGCAGCTTAGACAGGATGTCTGGAAACACCATATATTTT	CASSLDRMSGNTIYF
NA	NA	TRBV11-2	TRBJ1-3	TGTGCCAGCAGCTCCGCCGGGGCGAACACCATATATTTT	CASSSAGANTIYF
NA	TRBD2	TRBV9	TRBJ2-1	TGTGCCAGCAGCGCCCGACTAGCGGCTACCTACAATGAGCAGTTCTTC	CASSARLAATYNEQFF
NA	NA	TRBV4-1	TRBJ2-5	TGCGCCAGCAGCCCCCAGGCGGCCTTCGGGGCGCAAGAGCAGTACTTC	CASSPQAAFGAQEQYF
NA	NA	TRBV28	TRBJ1-5	TGTGCCAGCAATGAGGTTGACAGCCTCAATCAGCCCCAGCATTTT	CASNEVDSLNQPQHF
NA	TRBD2	TRBV5-4	TRBJ2-1	TGTGCCAGCAGGCACCTCGGGACTAGCGGCCACAATGAGCAGTTCTTC	CASRHLGTSGHNEQFF
NA	NA	TRBV4-3	TRBJ1-1	TGCGCCAGCAGCCAAGATGGTGGGGGGGCTTACACTGAAGCTTTCTTT	CASSQDGGGAYTEAFF
NA	TRBD1	TRBV7-8	TRBJ1-1	TGTGCCAGCAGCTTAATAGGGGGCCGTAGGAACACTGAAGCTTTCTTT	CASSLIGGRRNTEAFF
NA	NA	TRBV7-2	TRBJ1-1	TGTGCCACCACGGGACACCTGAACACTGAAGCTTTCTTT	CATTGHLNTEAFF
NA	NA	TRBV7-2	TRBJ1-1	TGTGCCAGCAGCACGGGACTGAACACTGAAGCTTTCTTT	CASSTGLNTEAFF
once	NA	TRBV5-4	TRBJ2-6	TGTGCCAGCAGCTTGATAGGGCCTGGGGCCAACGTCCTGACTTTC	CASSLIGPGANVLTF
once	NA	TRBV12-1	TRBJ2-2	TGTGCCAGCAGCTTTGTTCCTCTAGCGGATGCGAACACCGGGGAGCTGTTTTTT	CASSFVPLADANTGELFF
NA	NA	TRBV6-1	TRBJ1-1	TGTGCCAGCAGTGAAGCTGGCTGGCAGACCTTT	CASSEAGWQTF
NA	NA	TRBV6-5	TRBJ1-2	TGTGCCAGCAGTTACTCCGGGCAGCTTTATGGCTACACCTTC	CASSYSGQLYGYTF
NA	TRBD1	TRBV19	TRBJ1-1	TGTGCCAGTAGTAGTCCGGGACAGAAAGCTTTCTTT	CASSSPGQKAFF
once	TRBD2	TRBV27	TRBJ2-1	TGTGCCACCCGACTAGCGGGTGGTAATGAGCAGTTCTTC	CATRLAGGNEQFF
NA	NA	TRBV6-1	TRBJ1-1	TGTGCCAGCAGCCCAACAGGGACCAACACTGAAGCTTTCTTT	CASSPTGTNTEAFF
NA	NA	TRBV15	TRBJ1-2	TGTGCCACCAGCAGAGATCTGGATAGGGGCTACACCTTC	CATSRDLDRGYTF
NA	NA	TRBV2	TRBJ2-1	TGTGCCAGCAGGGGAGTTGAGCAGTTCTTC	CASRGVEQFF
NA	TRBD1	TRBV19	TRBJ2-4	TGTGCCAGTAGTGAGGGACAGGGGGCAGTCATTCAGTACTTC	CASSEGQGAVIQYF
NA	TRBD1	TRBV18	TRBJ1-3	TGTGCCAGCTCAAGACAGACAGGGGCCTCTGGAAACACCATATATTTT	CASSRQTGASGNTIYF
NA	NA	TRBV4-1	TRBJ1-5	TGCGCCAGCAGCCCCCTCGGGCAGGGCGATAGCAATCAGCCCCAGCATTTT	CASSPLGQGDSNQPQHF